This T cell receptor beta chain appears in the sequencing data of a study of T cell responses to AZD1222 COVID-19 vaccine. Study outcomes and limitations: Increased Spike-specific TCR breadth and depth were observed after two AZD1222 doses. The study identified only five to seven AZD1222 recipients as seropositive at baseline.

Remarks on this clone: What it binds is not known.

Assay: immunoSEQ multiplex PCR; the TCRdb copy retains only in-frame clones and omits some. The data contain approximately 150,000 clones, about 90% of them singletons. The CDR3 contains 17 residues. Germline V lookup: CDR1 GTSNPN, CDR2 SVGIG (reference sequence). Losses at the gene ends were 4 bases for V and 1 base for J; bases not matched to a gene: 13. Second-dose timings of about 4 or about 12 weeks were pooled. This clonotype was sampled from an adult who received the AZD1222 COVID-19 vaccine. The chain employs TRBV30 and TRBJ1-2, with 9 nucleotides matching TRBD1. Sequenced here: peripheral blood, sampled 28 days after the second AZD1222 dose. The CDR3 DNA sequence: TGTGCCTGGACACCCTCTACAGGGGGCGAGGGTAACTATGGCTACACCTTC. Amino acid sequence: CAWTPSTGGEGNYGYTF.